One sample yielded the 31 T cell receptor beta chains listed below, sequenced in a study of shared clonotypes between healthy human individuals. This table comes from immunoSEQ multiplex PCR, and its TCRdb copy is limited to in-frame clones, with some not included. The table lists about 2 million clones, about 95% of them singletons. Terminally differentiated effector memory CD45RA+ cells were excluded from the naive CD8 cells, which were CD45RO-negative and positively selected for CCR7. Material: naive CD8+ T cells sorted from blood. The source is a man aged 18 to 29 in good health.

As to this clone: One end of the junction is discordant with germline, which a read error may explain. The chain recombines TRBV6-6 with TRBJ1-6; D ambiguous. Germline V gene sequence: CDR1 MNHNY, CDR2 SVGAGI (reference sequence). CDR3 length: 15 amino acids. The CDR3 spells CASSYEGSYNSPLHF. The CDR3 DNA reads as TGTGCCAGCAGTTACGAGGGATCTTATAATTCACCCCTTCACTTT.

With regard to this clone: Within the sample, other DNA sequences also encode this same CDR3. The J gene is TRBJ2-7, the V gene TRBV27, with D unresolved. Trimming pared 3 bases from V and 0 bases from J, leaving 6 bases between. The germline V gene has CDR1 MNHEY and CDR2 SMNVEV (reference sequence). CDR3 length: 13 amino acids. CDR3 protein: CASSFGPSYEQYF. The CDR3 DNA sequence: TGTGCCAGCAGTTTTGGTCCCTCCTACGAGCAGTACTTC.

The rearrangement joins TRBV10-2 to TRBJ1-1; possible D gene TRBD1, 6 bases. V was clipped by 6 bases and J by 2 bases, with 10 bases between them. Germline lookup yields CDR1 WSHSY and CDR2 SAAADI. This CDR3 spans 13 amino acids. CDR3 DNA sequence: TGCGCCAGCAGCTTACAGGGTAACACTGAAGCTTTCTTT. This encodes CASSLQGNTEAFF.

The CDR3 coding sequence is TGTGCCAGCAGTTACTTGAGAGAGAGTGCAGATACGCAGTATTTT. Residues: CASSYLRESADTQYF. The rearrangement uses TRBV6-5 and TRBJ2-3; D is unclear. CDR3 size: 15 residues. Germline V gives CDR1 MNHEY, CDR2 SVGAGI. The V and J ends lost 1 base and 4 bases respectively, with 12 bases between them.

The V and J genes are TRBV10-2 and TRBJ2-1; tentatively, D is TRBD1 (5 bases). Per germline, CDR1 WSHSY and CDR2 SAAADI. The length of the CDR3 is 14 residues. V lost 4 bases and J 0 bases, leaving 7 bases between the germline ends. The CDR3 here is CASSGGASYNEQFF. The CDR3 DNA is TGCGCCAGCAGTGGTGGGGCCTCCTACAATGAGCAGTTCTTC.

J is TRBJ2-7 and V is TRBV5-4; D call uncertain. The CDR3 length is 14 residues. Germline CDR1 is SGHNT and CDR2 is YYREEE (reference sequence). Between the trimmed V and J ends, which lost 3 bases and 5 bases, there was a span of 15 bases. This CDR3 reads CASSSSSIFDEQYF. CDR3 DNA: TGTGCCAGCAGCTCCAGTTCGATCTTCGACGAGCAGTACTTC.

V usage is TRBV7-9 and J usage is TRBJ1-1, with 11 bases identical to TRBD1. Germline CDR1 SEHNR, CDR2 FQNEAQ (reference sequence). CDR3 length: 16 residues. V gave up 0 bases and J gave up 4 bases; unmatched junction bases: 4. The CDR3 coding sequence is TGTGCCAGCAGCTTAGCTGGGGACAGGGGGTTCACTGAAGCTTTCTTT. Protein sequence: CASSLAGDRGFTEAFF.

The chain combines TRBV7-9 with TRBJ2-7, with D maybe TRBD2 (6 bases). Trimming pared 1 base from V and 5 bases from J, leaving 15 bases between. Germline loops: CDR1 SEHNR, CDR2 FQNEAQ (reference sequence). CDR3 size: 15 residues. The CDR3 spells CASSLGVSGEDEQYF. In nucleotides, the CDR3 is TGTGCCAGCAGCTTAGGGGTTAGCGGCGAGGACGAGCAGTACTTC.

V and J are TRBV7-9 and TRBJ2-1; D may correspond to TRBD1 or TRBD2 (5 bases each). With 5 bases removed from V and 4 bases from J, the gap between germline ends came to 18 bases. CDR3 length equals 16 residues. Germline CDR1 reads SEHNR; CDR2 reads FQNEAQ (reference sequence). As DNA, the CDR3 is TGTGCCAGCAGCGCCCGAAGAGGGGACCCTTACAATGAGCAGTTCTTC. Translation: CASSARRGDPYNEQFF.

The chain links TRBV28 to TRBJ1-2, with D hard to call. The ends were cut back, 6 bases at V and 0 bases at J, with 14 bases in the middle. The length of the CDR3 is 15 residues. Germline assignment: CDR1 MDHEN and CDR2 SYDVKM. Here the CDR3 DNA reads TGTGCCAGCAGAATGAGGACGGATACTAACTATGGCTACACCTTC. Residues: CASRMRTDTNYGYTF.

The chain links TRBV6-5 to TRBJ1-3; 7 nucleotides line up with TRBD1. J was trimmed by 2 bases and V by 2 bases; bases with no gene match: 6. There are 16 residues in the CDR3. CDR1 MNHEY and CDR2 SVGAGI come from the germline V gene. CDR3 nucleotides: TGTGCCAGCAGTTACCATCACAGGGGACCTGGAAACACCATATATTTT. Its protein product is CASSYHHRGPGNTIYF.

The chain is built from TRBV5-1 and TRBJ2-1; D is possibly TRBD1 or TRBD2 (5 bases each). The CDR3 is 15 amino acids. Deletions cut 1 base from V and 8 bases from J, with 16 bases between. CDR1 is SGHRS and CDR2 is YFSETQ in the germline V gene. CDR3 residues: CASSLRSGQADEQFF. The CDR3, as DNA: TGCGCCAGCAGCTTGAGATCTGGACAAGCGGATGAGCAGTTCTTC.

The chain links TRBV13 to TRBJ2-5; D gene uncertain. Between the trimmed V and J ends, which lost 2 bases and 5 bases, there was a span of 12 bases. CDR1 and CDR2 from the germline V gene are PRHDT and FYEKMQ (reference sequence). The CDR3 loop spans 14 amino acids. DNA of the CDR3: TGTGCCAGCAGCTTAACGGGCATGGGTGAGACCCAGTACTTC. It is translated as CASSLTGMGETQYF.

The genes are TRBV7-6 and TRBJ2-7, with TRBD2 matching over 8 bases. Trimming took 2 bases from V and 3 from J; bases not matched to a gene: 6. The CDR3 totals 15 residues. In germline, CDR1 is SGHVS, CDR2 FNYEAQ. CDR3 sequence (DNA): TGTGCCAGCAGCTTATTTATGGCGGGGGGCTACGAGCAGTACTTC. The encoded protein is CASSLFMAGGYEQYF.

This clone was recorded once. The chain joins TRBV10-3 to TRBJ2-1, with 7 bases lining up with TRBD1. Trimming at V came to 0 bases and at J to 3 bases, leaving 8 bases not matched to a gene. This CDR3 is built from 17 residues. From germline, CDR1 is ENHRY and CDR2 SYGVKD. The CDR3 spells CAISESQQGSYYNEQFF. The CDR3 nucleotides are TGTGCCATCAGTGAGTCCCAACAGGGGTCCTACTACAATGAGCAGTTCTTC.

The V call is TRBV28, the J call TRBJ2-7; D ambiguous. Trimming took off 6 bases at V and 1 base at J, with 10 bases between the two ends. CDR3 length equals 13 residues. Germline CDR1 reads MDHEN; CDR2 reads SYDVKM. DNA for the CDR3: TGTGCCAGCAGCCCGACGGATTCCTACGAGCAGTACTTC. This sequence encodes CASSPTDSYEQYF.

This chain joins TRBV5-6 and TRBJ2-7; 11 bases match TRBD2. The V gene's germline CDR1 is SGHDT and CDR2 YYEEEE. This CDR3 has 17 amino acids. V dropped 4 bases and J dropped 3; count of bases not matched to a gene: 12. CDR3 loop: CASSLLAGGSPYYEQYF. In nucleotides, the CDR3 is TGTGCCAGCAGCCTTCTAGCGGGAGGCTCTCCTTACTACGAGCAGTACTTC.

The rearrangement uses TRBV7-8 and TRBJ2-3, with 10 nucleotides matching TRBD2. Germline V gene sequence: CDR1 SGHVS, CDR2 FQNEAQ. V dropped 1 base and J dropped 1; count of bases not matched to a gene: 8. This CDR3 is built from 18 residues. The CDR3 nucleotides are TGTGCCAGCAGCTTAGATTCTAGCGGGAGTTTTCGCACAGATACGCAGTATTTT. This gives the protein CASSLDSSGSFRTDTQYF.

The CDR3 coding sequence is TGTGCCAGCAGTTCTAACCAGGGGGCGTACTACGAGCAGTACTTC. The encoded protein is CASSSNQGAYYEQYF. The V and J genes are TRBV27 and TRBJ2-7; 8 nucleotides line up with TRBD1. The CDR3 runs to 15 residues. Looked up from germline, CDR1 is MNHEY and CDR2 is SMNVEV (reference sequence). The junction had 8 bases not matched to a gene; V was cut back by 4 bases and J by 3 bases.

Of note for this clone: Distinct nucleotide sequences in the sample also encode this CDR3. The J gene is TRBJ2-7, the V gene TRBV19; 7 bases map to TRBD1. Germline-derived CDR1 and CDR2 are LNHDA and SQIVND (reference sequence). V shed 1 base, J shed 3 bases, and the junction held 0 bases outside the gene matches. The CDR3 loop spans 13 amino acids. This chain's CDR3 is CASSIGTGYEQYF. The CDR3 nucleotides are TGTGCCAGTAGTATAGGGACAGGCTACGAGCAGTACTTC.

The V call is TRBV7-9, the J call TRBJ1-4; D is perhaps TRBD1 (6 bases). There are 15 residues in the CDR3. Germline V gives CDR1 SEHNR, CDR2 FQNEAQ (reference sequence). Trimming removed 2 bases from V and 8 bases from J, with 15 bases in between. As DNA, the CDR3 is TGTGCCAGCAGCTTAAAGTTGGCAGGGGTCGAAAAACTGTTTTTT. Residues: CASSLKLAGVEKLFF.

The table lists this clone with a few counts. The J gene is TRBJ1-6, the V gene TRBV25-1; D is possibly TRBD1 (6 bases). CDR1 is MGHDK and CDR2 is SYGVNS in the germline V gene. V lost 1 base to trimming and J lost 10 bases, with 20 bases between them. This CDR3 is 17 amino acids long. CDR3 DNA: TGTGCCAGCAGTGAATGGTCGAGGGGGGGCGCAGGGTCACCCCTCCACTTT. It translates to CASSEWSRGGAGSPLHF.

The V and J genes are TRBV5-6 and TRBJ2-5, with TRBD1 matching over 7 bases. The CDR3 contains 14 residues. Per germline, CDR1 SGHDT and CDR2 YYEEEE. The trim removed 4 bases at V and 5 bases at J, leaving 8 bases unmatched. CDR3 sequence (DNA): TGTGCCAGCAGCCCGATGACAGGGATGGAGACCCAGTACTTC. Translating it yields CASSPMTGMETQYF.

Remarks on this clone: Different DNA sequences within this sample yield the same CDR3. V is TRBV11-2 and J is TRBJ2-3; D may be TRBD1 (5 bases). This CDR3 spans 11 amino acids. V was pared by 7 bases and J by 6 bases, with 8 bases between. Per the germline V gene, CDR1 is SGHAT and CDR2 is FQNNGV. CDR3 amino acids: CASTQGDTQYF. DNA of the CDR3: TGTGCCAGCACCCAGGGTGATACGCAGTATTTT.

This clone appeared once. The chain is built from TRBV5-4 and TRBJ2-7; 7 positions agree with TRBD1. V lost 0 bases, J lost 4 bases, and 10 bases stayed unmatched. CDR1 and CDR2 from the germline V gene are SGHNT and YYREEE (reference sequence). The CDR3 spans 16 residues. The CDR3 spells CASSLEGPGTAYEQYF. The CDR3 DNA reads TGTGCCAGCAGCTTGGAAGGGCCGGGGACAGCATACGAGCAGTACTTC.

This chain joins TRBV5-4 and TRBJ2-3, with 10 bases that match TRBD2. Germline V gene lookup returns CDR1 SGHNT and CDR2 YYREEE (reference sequence). CDR3 size: 19 residues. V gave up 4 bases and J gave up 1 base; unmatched junction bases: 15. CDR3 nucleotide sequence: TGTGCCAGCAGCGAATCAACAGGGGTCGGACTAGCGGGCACAGATACGCAGTATTTT. It yields the protein CASSESTGVGLAGTDTQYF.

The V call is TRBV27, the J call TRBJ2-4, with unresolved D. The V end was cut by 6 bases, the J end by 5 bases, with 20 bases between. The CDR3 is 16 amino acids. Looked up from germline, CDR1 is MNHEY and CDR2 is SMNVEV (reference sequence). The chain's CDR3 is CASSPLASRIQNIQYF. CDR3 DNA sequence: TGTGCCAGCAGCCCATTAGCTAGTAGGATCCAAAACATTCAGTACTTC.

The CDR3 here is CASSEERTLNQPQHF. In nucleotides, the CDR3 is TGTGCCAGCAGTGAAGAGCGAACCCTCAATCAGCCCCAGCATTTT. J is TRBJ1-5 and V is TRBV6-1; no clear D. CDR1 MNHNS and CDR2 SASEGT come from the germline V gene. The CDR3 contains 15 residues. Trimming took off 1 base at V and 3 bases at J, with 10 bases between the two ends.

The chain joins TRBV6-5 to TRBJ2-1, with D maybe TRBD1 (5 bases). V dropped 2 bases and J dropped 9 bases, with 17 bases sitting between them. This CDR3 region has 15 residues. CDR1 is MNHEY and CDR2 is SVGAGI in the germline V gene. This CDR3 is CASSYQDIPRGEQFF. CDR3 DNA sequence: TGTGCCAGCAGTTACCAGGACATCCCTAGGGGTGAGCAGTTCTTC.

Details on this clone: Compared with germline, one end of the junction differs, possibly owing to a read error. This rearrangement joins TRBV6-6 to TRBJ2-7; TRBD1 matches at 7 bases. The CDR3 runs 15 residues. Germline CDR1 is MNHNY and CDR2 is SVGAGI (reference sequence). As DNA, the CDR3 is TGTGCCAGCAGTTCTTCCCGGGACAGCACCTACGGGCAGTACTTC. Translation gives CASSSSRDSTYGQYF.

This clone has only a few counts. V gene TRBV15 combines with J gene TRBJ1-4, with 7 bases fitting TRBD1. Looked up from germline, CDR1 is LNHNV and CDR2 is YYDKDF (reference sequence). The CDR3 extends over 15 amino acids. Losses at the gene ends were 1 base for V and 5 bases for J; bases not matched to a gene: 4. The CDR3 reads CATSRAGQKNEKLFF. The DNA of the CDR3 is TGTGCCACCAGCAGAGCGGGACAGAAAAATGAAAAACTGTTTTTT.